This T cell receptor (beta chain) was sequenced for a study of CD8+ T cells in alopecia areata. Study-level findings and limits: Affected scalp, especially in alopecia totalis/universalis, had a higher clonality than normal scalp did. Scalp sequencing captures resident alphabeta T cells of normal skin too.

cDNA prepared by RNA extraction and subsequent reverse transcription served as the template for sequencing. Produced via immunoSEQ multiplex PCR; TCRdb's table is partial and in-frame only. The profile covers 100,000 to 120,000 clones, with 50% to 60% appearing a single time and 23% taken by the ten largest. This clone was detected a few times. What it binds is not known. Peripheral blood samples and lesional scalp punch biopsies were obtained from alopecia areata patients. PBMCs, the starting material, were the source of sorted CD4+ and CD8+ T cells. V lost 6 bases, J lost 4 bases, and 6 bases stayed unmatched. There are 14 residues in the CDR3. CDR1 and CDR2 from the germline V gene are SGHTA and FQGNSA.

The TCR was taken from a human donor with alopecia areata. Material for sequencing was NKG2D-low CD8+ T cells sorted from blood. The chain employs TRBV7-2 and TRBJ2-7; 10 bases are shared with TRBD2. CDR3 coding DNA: TGTGCCAGCAGGTTGGAGCGGGAGGGTTACGAGCAGTACTTC. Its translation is CASRLEREGYEQYF.